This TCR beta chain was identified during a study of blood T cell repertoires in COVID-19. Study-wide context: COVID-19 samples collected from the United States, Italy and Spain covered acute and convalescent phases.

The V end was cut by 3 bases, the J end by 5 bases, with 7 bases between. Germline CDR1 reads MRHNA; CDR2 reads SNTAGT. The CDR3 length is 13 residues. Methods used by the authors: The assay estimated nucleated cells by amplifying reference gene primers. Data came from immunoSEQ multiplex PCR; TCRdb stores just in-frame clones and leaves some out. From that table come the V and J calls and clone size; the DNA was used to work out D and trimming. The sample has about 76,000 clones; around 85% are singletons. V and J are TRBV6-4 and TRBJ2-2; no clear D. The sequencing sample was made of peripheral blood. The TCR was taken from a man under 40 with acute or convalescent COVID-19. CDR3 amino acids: CASSEAETGELFF. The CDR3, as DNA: TGTGCCAGCAGTGAGGCGGAGACCGGGGAGCTGTTTTTT.